A single sample gave rise to the 15 T cell receptor beta chains below, sequenced in a study of lymphopenia after photon versus proton radiotherapy. Some clones are missing from TCRdb's copy, which holds only in-frame ones; the method was immunoSEQ multiplex PCR. The sample carries 160,000 or so clones, 80% to 90% recorded once. The sample here was peripheral blood, taken from a patient treated with photon-based radiotherapy. The source of these receptors is a man aged 50-59 years with gastric cancer.

The chain uses TRBV27 and TRBJ1-2; possible D gene TRBD1, 6 bases. The CDR3 runs 18 residues. Germline lookup yields CDR1 MNHEY and CDR2 SMNVEV (reference sequence). V lost 6 bases to trimming and J lost 8 bases, with 31 bases between them. The CDR3 sequence is CASSPLAQTGPFMGGYTF. The CDR3 region has the DNA TGTGCCAGCAGCCCTTTAGCCCAGACAGGCCCATTCATGGGGGGCTACACCTTC.

This chain uses TRBV11-1 with TRBJ2-7; TRBD2 aligns across 11 bases. CDR1 and CDR2 from the germline V gene are SGHAT and FQDESV (reference sequence). This CDR3 contains 15 residues. V was clipped by 0 bases and J by 3 bases; unmatched bases: 1. CDR3 loop: CASSLAGTSGYEQYF. In nucleotides, the CDR3 is TGTGCCAGCAGCTTAGCGGGGACTAGCGGCTACGAGCAGTACTTC.

This clone was observed a single time. V usage is TRBV5-8 and J usage is TRBJ1-5; 9 positions match TRBD1. This CDR3 spans 15 amino acids. Germline values: CDR1 SGHTS, CDR2 YDEGEE. V was pared by 0 bases and J by 3 bases, with 1 base of the junction left unmatched. The CDR3 DNA reads TGTGCCAGCAGCTTGGGGGACAGGGACAATCAGCCCCAGCATTTT. Its translation is CASSLGDRDNQPQHF.

The chain is built from TRBV18 and TRBJ2-2; no reliable D call. This CDR3 has 15 amino acids. V dropped 5 bases and J dropped 0 bases, with 10 bases sitting between them. Germline V lookup: CDR1 KGHSH, CDR2 LQKENI. In DNA, the CDR3 is TGTGCCAGCTCAAAATCGCTCGCGAACACCGGGGAGCTGTTTTTT. Translation: CASSKSLANTGELFF.

The gene calls are TRBV5-5 and TRBJ2-1; tentatively, D is TRBD2 (6 bases). CDR3 size: 15 residues. The V end was cut by 0 bases, the J end by 4 bases, with 11 bases between. Germline CDR1 SGHKS, CDR2 YYEKEE (reference sequence). For the CDR3, the DNA is TGTGCCAGCAGCTTGGAGGCGGGAAGGTACAATGAGCAGTTCTTC. Translating gives CASSLEAGRYNEQFF. Variable domain in full (rest from reference TRBV5-5 and TRBJ2-1): DAGVTQSPTHLIKTRGQQVTLRCSPISGHKSVSWYQQVLGQGPQFIFQYYEKEERGRGNFPDRFSARQFPNYSSELNVNALLLGDSALYLCASSLEAGRYNEQFFGPGTRLTVL.

This clone was detected only a few times. The V and J genes are TRBV30 and TRBJ2-1; possible D gene TRBD2, 5 bases. CDR1 and CDR2 (germline): GTSNPN, SVGIG (reference sequence). V was clipped by 0 bases and J by 14 bases, with 17 bases between them. The CDR3 covers 13 residues. The CDR3 DNA reads as TGTGCCTGGAGTGTCTCGGACGGGTTCGGGGAGTTCTTC. Amino acid sequence: CAWSVSDGFGEFF. Complete variable domain (other parts from reference TRBV30 and TRBJ2-1): SQTIHQWPATLVQPVGSPLSLECTVEGTSNPNLYWYRQAAGRGLQLLFYSVGIGQISSEVPQNLSASRPQDRQFILSSKKLLLSDSGFYLCAWSVSDGFGEFFGPGTRLTVL.

With regard to this clone: Distinct nucleotide sequences in the sample also encode this CDR3. The chain carries TRBV5-1 and TRBJ1-5, with unresolved D. Germline CDR1 is SGHRS and CDR2 is YFSETQ. The CDR3 has 13 residues. V lost 0 bases to trimming and J lost 1 base, with 2 bases between them. The CDR3 DNA reads as TGCGCCAGCAGCTTGGACAGCAATCAGCCCCAGCATTTT. Translated: CASSLDSNQPQHF.

The chain joins TRBV10-3 to TRBJ2-5, with D perhaps matching TRBD1 (6 bases). The germline V gene encodes CDR1 ENHRY and CDR2 SYGVKD. This CDR3 spans 14 amino acids. V lost 0 bases and J lost 2, with 7 bases in between. As DNA, the CDR3 is TGTGCCATCAGTGAGTCACAGGGTCAAGAGACCCAGTACTTC. This encodes CAISESQGQETQYF.

The rearrangement uses TRBV11-2 and TRBJ2-7; D gene unclear. CDR3 length equals 12 residues. Germline lookup yields CDR1 SGHAT and CDR2 FQNNGV. Trimming shortened V by 10 bases and J by 6 bases, and 16 bases separated the two germline ends. The CDR3 bases are TGTGCCACAAAACCCGCAGCACGCGAGCAGTACTTC. It is translated as CATKPAAREQYF. The variable domain in full, completed from reference TRBV11-2 and TRBJ2-7, reads EAGVAQSPRYKIIEKRQSVAFWCNPISGHATLYWYQQILGQGPKLLIQFQNNGVVDDSQLPKDRFSAERLKGVDSTLKIQPAKLEDSAVYLCATKPAAREQYFGPGTRLTVT.

The chain uses TRBV14 and TRBJ2-7, with 8 bases identical to TRBD1. J gave up 1 base and V 1 base, and 6 bases lay outside the gene matches. This CDR3 has 16 residues. Germline CDR1 is SGHDN and CDR2 is FVKESK. In DNA, the CDR3 is TGTGCCAGCAGCCAAGTACAGGGGGTTGGATCCTACGAGCAGTACTTC. Its protein is CASSQVQGVGSYEQYF.

The chain couples TRBV11-2 to TRBJ2-3, with a weak D call TRBD2 (5 bases). V gave up 2 bases and J gave up 1 base, with 22 bases separating them. CDR1 and CDR2 from the germline V gene are SGHAT and FQNNGV. The CDR3 loop spans 19 amino acids. The CDR3 region is CASSLSPRFSGKGTDTQYF. DNA of the CDR3: TGTGCCAGCAGCTTAAGCCCTCGGTTTTCCGGGAAGGGCACAGATACGCAGTATTTT. The entire variable domain, with the rest obtained from reference TRBV11-2 and TRBJ2-3, is as follows: EAGVAQSPRYKIIEKRQSVAFWCNPISGHATLYWYQQILGQGPKLLIQFQNNGVVDDSQLPKDRFSAERLKGVDSTLKIQPAKLEDSAVYLCASSLSPRFSGKGTDTQYFGPGTRLTVL.

The rearrangement links TRBV29-1 to TRBJ2-1; 10 nucleotides match TRBD2. The V and J ends lost 4 bases and 5 bases, in that order; junction bases with no gene match: 5. The CDR3 is made up of 14 amino acids. Looked up from germline, CDR1 is SQVTM and CDR2 is ANQGSEA. The chain's CDR3 is CSVVRTSGHNEQFF. The CDR3 bases are TGCAGCGTTGTCCGGACTAGCGGACACAATGAGCAGTTCTTC.

V usage is TRBV5-5 and J usage is TRBJ2-5; D not certain. V lost 2 bases to trimming and J lost 2 bases, with 4 bases between them. The CDR3 has 12 amino acids. Germline CDR1 SGHKS, CDR2 YYEKEE (reference sequence). The CDR3 reads CASSLGQETQYF. The DNA for the CDR3 is TGTGCCAGCAGCTTAGGGCAAGAGACCCAGTACTTC.

This clone occurred once. The rearrangement joins TRBV15 to TRBJ2-3; D gene ambiguous. CDR1 LNHNV and CDR2 YYDKDF come from the germline V gene (reference sequence). With 5 bases removed from V and 2 bases from J, the gap between germline ends came to 11 bases. This CDR3 comprises 14 residues. The CDR3 region is CATSARLNTDTQYF. DNA for the CDR3: TGTGCCACCAGCGCCCGACTGAACACAGATACGCAGTATTTT.

The chain recombines TRBV4-2 with TRBJ2-5; perhaps TRBD1 as D (6 bases). The CDR3 loop spans 13 amino acids. Trimming removed 3 bases at V and 3 bases at J, with 8 bases between. The germline gives CDR1 LGHNA, CDR2 YNFKEQ. This CDR3 is CASSQNREETQYF. The CDR3 bases are TGTGCCAGCAGCCAGAACAGGGAAGAGACCCAGTACTTC.